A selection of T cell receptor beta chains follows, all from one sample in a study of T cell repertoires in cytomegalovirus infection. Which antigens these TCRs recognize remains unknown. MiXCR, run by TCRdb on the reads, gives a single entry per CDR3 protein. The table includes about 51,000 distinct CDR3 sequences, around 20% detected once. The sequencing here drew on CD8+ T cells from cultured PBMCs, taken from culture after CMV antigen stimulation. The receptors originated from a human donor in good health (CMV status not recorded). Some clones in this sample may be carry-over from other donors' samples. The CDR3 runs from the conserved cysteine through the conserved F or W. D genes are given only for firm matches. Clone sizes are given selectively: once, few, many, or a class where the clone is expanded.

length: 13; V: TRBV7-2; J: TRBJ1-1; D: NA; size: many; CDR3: CASSTRGPTEAFF; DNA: TGTGCCAGCAGCACCCGGGGGCCCACTGAAGCTTTCTTT
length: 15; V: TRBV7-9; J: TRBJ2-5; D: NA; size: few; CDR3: CASSLPSFKGETQYF; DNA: TGTGCCAGCAGCCTCCCCTCCTTTAAGGGGGAGACCCAGTACTTC
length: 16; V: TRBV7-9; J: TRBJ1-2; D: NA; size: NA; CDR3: CASSLVWGFLNYGFTF; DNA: TGTGCCAGCAGCTTAGTCTGGGGTTTTCTCAACTATGGCTTCACCTTC
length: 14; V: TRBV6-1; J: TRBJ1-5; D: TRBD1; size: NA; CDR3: CASSLGTGIQPQHF; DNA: TGTGCCAGCAGCCTCGGGACAGGGATTCAGCCCCAGCATTTT
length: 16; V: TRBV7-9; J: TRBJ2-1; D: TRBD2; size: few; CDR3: CASSPREGRSYNEQFF; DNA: TGTGCCAGCAGCCCGAGGGAGGGCAGATCCTACAATGAGCAGTTCTTC
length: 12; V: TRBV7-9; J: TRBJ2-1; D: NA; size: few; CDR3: CASSFGLNEQFF; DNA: TGTGCCAGCAGCTTCGGTCTGAATGAGCAGTTCTTC
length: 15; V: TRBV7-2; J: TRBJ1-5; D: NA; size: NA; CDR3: CASSFLSRDYQPQHF; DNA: TGTGCCAGCAGCTTCTTATCCAGGGACTATCAGCCCCAGCATTTT
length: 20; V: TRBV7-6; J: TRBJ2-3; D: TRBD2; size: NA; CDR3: CASSLRFGPSGGDGTDTQYF; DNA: TGTGCCAGCAGCTTAAGGTTCGGGCCTAGCGGCGGAGATGGGACAGATACGCAGTATTTT
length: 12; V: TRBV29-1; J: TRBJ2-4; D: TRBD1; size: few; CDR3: CSVAEQGNIQYF; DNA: TGCAGCGTCGCGGAACAGGGGAACATTCAGTACTTC
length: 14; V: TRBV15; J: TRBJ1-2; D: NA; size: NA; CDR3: CATSPRTENYGYTF; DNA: TGTGCCACCAGCCCCCGGACTGAGAACTATGGCTACACCTTC
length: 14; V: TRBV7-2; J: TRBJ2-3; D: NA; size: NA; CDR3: CASSLWGGTDTQYF; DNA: TGTGCCAGCAGCTTGTGGGGGGGCACAGATACGCAGTATTTT
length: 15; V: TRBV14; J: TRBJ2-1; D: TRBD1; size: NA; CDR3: CASSHSGQGDNEQFF; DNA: TGTGCCAGCAGCCACTCGGGACAGGGCGACAATGAGCAGTTCTTC